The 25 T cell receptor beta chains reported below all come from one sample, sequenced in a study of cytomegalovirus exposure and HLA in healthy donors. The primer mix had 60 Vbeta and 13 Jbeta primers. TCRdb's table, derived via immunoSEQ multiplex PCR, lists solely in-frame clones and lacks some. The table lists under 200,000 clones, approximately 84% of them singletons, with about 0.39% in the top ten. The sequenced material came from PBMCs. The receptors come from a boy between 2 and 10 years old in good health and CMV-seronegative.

The CDR3, as DNA: TGTGCCAGCAGTCCGACCCGGGGAGGCACCGGGGAGCTGTTTTTT. Its protein is CASSPTRGGTGELFF. The chain has TRBV27 and TRBJ2-2, with a weak D call TRBD2 (6 bases). The V gene's germline CDR1 is MNHEY and CDR2 SMNVEV (reference sequence). V was clipped by 5 bases and J by 4 bases, with 14 bases between them. The CDR3 is made up of 15 amino acids.

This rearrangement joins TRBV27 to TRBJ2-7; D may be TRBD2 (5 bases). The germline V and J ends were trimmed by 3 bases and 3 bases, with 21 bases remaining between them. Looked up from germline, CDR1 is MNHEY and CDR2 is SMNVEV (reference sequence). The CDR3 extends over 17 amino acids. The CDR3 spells CASSFYPRTALGYEQYF. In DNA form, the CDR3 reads TGTGCCAGCAGTTTCTACCCTCGGACTGCACTGGGCTACGAGCAGTACTTC.

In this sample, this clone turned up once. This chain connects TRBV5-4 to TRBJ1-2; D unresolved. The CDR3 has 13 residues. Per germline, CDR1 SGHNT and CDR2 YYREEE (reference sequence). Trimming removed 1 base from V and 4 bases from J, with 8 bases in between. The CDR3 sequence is CASSLNSLYGYTF. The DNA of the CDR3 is TGTGCCAGCAGCTTGAACAGCCTCTATGGCTACACCTTC.

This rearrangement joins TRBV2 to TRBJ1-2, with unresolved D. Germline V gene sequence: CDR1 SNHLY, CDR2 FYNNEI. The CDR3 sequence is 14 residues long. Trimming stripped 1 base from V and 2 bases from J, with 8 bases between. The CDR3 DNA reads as TGTGCCAGCAGTGAAGGGAGAGAGAACTATGGCTACACCTTC. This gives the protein CASSEGRENYGYTF.

CDR3 loop: CASSQELMGGVNTEAFF. DNA for the CDR3: TGTGCCAGCAGCCAAGAATTAATGGGGGGTGTCAACACTGAAGCTTTCTTT. The J gene is TRBJ1-1, the V gene TRBV14; D is perhaps TRBD1 (5 bases). This CDR3 has 17 amino acids. Germline V CDR1 and CDR2: SGHDN, FVKESK. V was trimmed by 0 bases and J by 2 bases, leaving 16 bases between them.

In nucleotides, the CDR3 is TGTGCCAGCATGCAGGGATTCTGGAGCAATCAGCCCCAGCATTTT. It yields the protein CASMQGFWSNQPQHF. The chain uses TRBV6-1 and TRBJ1-5, with a weak D call TRBD1 (5 bases). CDR3 length: 15 amino acids. With 7 bases removed from V and 1 base from J, the gap between germline ends came to 14 bases. CDR1 is MNHNS and CDR2 is SASEGT in the germline V gene.

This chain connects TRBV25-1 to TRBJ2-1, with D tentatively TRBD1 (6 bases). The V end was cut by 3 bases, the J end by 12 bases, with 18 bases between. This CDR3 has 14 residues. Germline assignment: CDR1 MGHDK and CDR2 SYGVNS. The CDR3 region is CASSDSGTPGGQFF. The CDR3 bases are TGTGCCAGCAGTGACTCCGGGACACCCGGAGGGCAGTTCTTC.

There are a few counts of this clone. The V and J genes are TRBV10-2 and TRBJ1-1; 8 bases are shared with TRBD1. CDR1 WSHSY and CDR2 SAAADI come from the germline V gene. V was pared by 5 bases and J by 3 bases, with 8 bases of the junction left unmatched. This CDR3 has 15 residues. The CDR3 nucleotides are TGCGCCAGCAGTCCCGGACAGGGCGGAGACACTGAAGCTTTCTTT. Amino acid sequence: CASSPGQGGDTEAFF.

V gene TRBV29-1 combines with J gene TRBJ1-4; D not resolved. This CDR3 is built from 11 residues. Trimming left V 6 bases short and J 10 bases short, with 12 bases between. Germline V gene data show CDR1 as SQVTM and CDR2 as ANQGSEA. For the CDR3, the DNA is TGCAGCGTCAAAATCGAGGGAAAACTGTTTTTT. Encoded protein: CSVKIEGKLFF.

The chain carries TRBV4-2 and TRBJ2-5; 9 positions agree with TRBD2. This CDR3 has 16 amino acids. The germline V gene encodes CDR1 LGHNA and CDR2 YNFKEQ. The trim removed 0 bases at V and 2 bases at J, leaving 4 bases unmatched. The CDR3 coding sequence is TGTGCCAGCAGCCAAGATGCGGGAGGGCTACAAGAGACCCAGTACTTC. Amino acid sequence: CASSQDAGGLQETQYF.

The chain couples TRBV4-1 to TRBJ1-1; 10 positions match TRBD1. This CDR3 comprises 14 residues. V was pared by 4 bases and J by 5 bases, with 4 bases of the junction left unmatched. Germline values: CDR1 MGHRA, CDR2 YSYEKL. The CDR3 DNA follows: TGCGCCAGCAGCCCCGACAGGGGGCGTACTGAAGCTTTCTTT. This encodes CASSPDRGRTEAFF.

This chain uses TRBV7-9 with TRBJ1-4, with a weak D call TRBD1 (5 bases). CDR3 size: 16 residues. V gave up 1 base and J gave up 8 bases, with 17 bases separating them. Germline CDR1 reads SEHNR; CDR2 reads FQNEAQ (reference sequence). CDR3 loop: CASSLEDSRELEKLFF. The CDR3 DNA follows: TGTGCCAGCAGCTTAGAAGACAGCCGTGAGTTGGAAAAACTGTTTTTT.

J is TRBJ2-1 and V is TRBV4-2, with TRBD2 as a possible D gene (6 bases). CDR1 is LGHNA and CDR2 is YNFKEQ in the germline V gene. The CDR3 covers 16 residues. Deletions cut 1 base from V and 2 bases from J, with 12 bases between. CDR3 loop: CASSQVTSSPYNEQFF. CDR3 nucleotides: TGTGCCAGCAGCCAAGTTACTAGCAGCCCCTACAATGAGCAGTTCTTC.

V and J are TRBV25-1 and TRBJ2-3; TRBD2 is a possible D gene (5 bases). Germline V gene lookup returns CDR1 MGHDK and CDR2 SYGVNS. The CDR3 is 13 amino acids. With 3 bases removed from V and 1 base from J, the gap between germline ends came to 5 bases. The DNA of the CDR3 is TGTGCCAGCAGTGACGGGGGCACAGATACGCAGTATTTT. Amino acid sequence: CASSDGGTDTQYF.

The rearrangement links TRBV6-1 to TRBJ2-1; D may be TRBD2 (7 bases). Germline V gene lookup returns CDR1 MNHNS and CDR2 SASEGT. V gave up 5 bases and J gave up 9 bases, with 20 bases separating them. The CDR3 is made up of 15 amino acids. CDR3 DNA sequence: TGTGCCAGCAGTTCCCCGGGGGGCTCCTGGGTTGAGCAGTTCTTC. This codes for CASSSPGGSWVEQFF.

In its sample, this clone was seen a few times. The CDR3 spells CASSESSGRTSYSYNEQFF. CDR3 sequence (DNA): TGTGCCAGCAGTGAGTCCAGCGGGAGGACCTCATACTCCTACAATGAGCAGTTCTTC. V is TRBV2 and J is TRBJ2-1; 9 nucleotides agree with TRBD2. Germline V gene sequence: CDR1 SNHLY, CDR2 FYNNEI. J was trimmed by 0 bases and V by 3 bases; bases with no gene match: 12. The CDR3 is made up of 19 amino acids.

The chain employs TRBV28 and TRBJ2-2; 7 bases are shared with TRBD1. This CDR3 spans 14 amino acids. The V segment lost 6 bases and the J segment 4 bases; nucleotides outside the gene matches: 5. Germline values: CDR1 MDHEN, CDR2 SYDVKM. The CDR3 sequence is CASRTDRSTGELFF. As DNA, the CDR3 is TGTGCCAGCAGGACGGACAGGAGCACCGGGGAGCTGTTTTTT.

CDR3 in amino acids: CASRRGGARYGYTF. In DNA, the CDR3 is TGTGCCAGCAGGCGTGGGGGGGCGCGGTATGGCTACACCTTC. V is TRBV13 and J is TRBJ1-2; a possible D gene is TRBD1 (6 bases). Per the germline V gene, CDR1 is PRHDT and CDR2 is FYEKMQ (reference sequence). V was clipped by 6 bases and J by 5 bases, with 16 bases between them. There are 14 residues in the CDR3.

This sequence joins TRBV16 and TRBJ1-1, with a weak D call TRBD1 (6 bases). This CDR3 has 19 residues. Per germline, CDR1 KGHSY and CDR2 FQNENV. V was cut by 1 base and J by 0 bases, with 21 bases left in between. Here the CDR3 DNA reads TGTGCCAGCAGCCAATTATGGGGAGGGGGTGGCTCTATGAACACTGAAGCTTTCTTT. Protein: CASSQLWGGGGSMNTEAFF.

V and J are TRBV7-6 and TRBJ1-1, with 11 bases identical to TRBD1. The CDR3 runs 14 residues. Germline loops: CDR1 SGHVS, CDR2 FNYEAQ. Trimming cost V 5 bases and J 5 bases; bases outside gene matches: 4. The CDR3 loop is CASSRDRGVTEAFF. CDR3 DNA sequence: TGTGCCAGCAGCAGGGACAGGGGGGTGACTGAAGCTTTCTTT.

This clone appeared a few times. The CDR3 here is CASSSRPGTVPAEKLFF. The CDR3 DNA follows: TGTGCCAGCAGTTCTCGTCCCGGGACAGTGCCCGCTGAAAAACTGTTTTTT. V is TRBV27 and J is TRBJ1-4, with 7 bases identical to TRBD1. The CDR3 length is 17 residues. Germline V gene lookup returns CDR1 MNHEY and CDR2 SMNVEV (reference sequence). V was pared by 4 bases and J by 7 bases, with 15 bases of the junction left unmatched.

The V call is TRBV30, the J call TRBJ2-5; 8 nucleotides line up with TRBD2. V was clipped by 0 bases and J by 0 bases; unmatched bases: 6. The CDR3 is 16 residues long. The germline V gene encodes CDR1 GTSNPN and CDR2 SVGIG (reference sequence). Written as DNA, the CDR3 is TGTGCCTGGAGTGTACGCCAGCGGGGGAACCAAGAGACCCAGTACTTC. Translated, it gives CAWSVRQRGNQETQYF.

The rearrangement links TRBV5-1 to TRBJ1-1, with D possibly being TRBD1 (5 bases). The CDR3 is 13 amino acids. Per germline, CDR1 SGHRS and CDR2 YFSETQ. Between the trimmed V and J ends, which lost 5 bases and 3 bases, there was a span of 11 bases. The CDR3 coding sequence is TGCGCCAGCAGTGCTACAGGTTACACTGAAGCTTTCTTT. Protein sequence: CASSATGYTEAFF.

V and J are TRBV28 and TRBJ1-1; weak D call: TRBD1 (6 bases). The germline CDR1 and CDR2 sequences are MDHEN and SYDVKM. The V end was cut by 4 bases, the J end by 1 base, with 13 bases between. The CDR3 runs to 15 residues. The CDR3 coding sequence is TGTGCCAGCAGTTACCGGGGGGGGCAGAACACTGAAGCTTTCTTT. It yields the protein CASSYRGGQNTEAFF.

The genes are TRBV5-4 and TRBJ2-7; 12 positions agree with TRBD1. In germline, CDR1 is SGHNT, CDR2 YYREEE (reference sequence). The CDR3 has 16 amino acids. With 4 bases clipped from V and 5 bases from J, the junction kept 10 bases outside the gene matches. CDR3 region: CASSTLSGTGGDEQYF. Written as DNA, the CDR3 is TGTGCCAGCAGCACCCTATCCGGGACAGGGGGCGACGAGCAGTACTTC.